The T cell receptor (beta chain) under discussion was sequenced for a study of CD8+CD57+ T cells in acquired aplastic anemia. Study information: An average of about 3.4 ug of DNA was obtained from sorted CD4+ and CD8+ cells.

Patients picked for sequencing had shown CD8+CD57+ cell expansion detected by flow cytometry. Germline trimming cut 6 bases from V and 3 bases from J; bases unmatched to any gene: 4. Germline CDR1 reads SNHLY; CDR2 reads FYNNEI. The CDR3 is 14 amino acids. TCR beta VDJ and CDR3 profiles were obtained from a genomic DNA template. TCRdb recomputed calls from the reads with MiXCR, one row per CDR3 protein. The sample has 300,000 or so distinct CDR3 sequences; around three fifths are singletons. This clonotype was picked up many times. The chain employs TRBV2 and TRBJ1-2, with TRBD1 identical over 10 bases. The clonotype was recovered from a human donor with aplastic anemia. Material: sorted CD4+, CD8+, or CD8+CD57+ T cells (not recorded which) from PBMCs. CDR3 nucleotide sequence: TGTGCCAGCAGGGCTGGGACAGGGGACTATGGCTACACCTTC. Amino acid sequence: CASRAGTGDYGYTF.